This TCR beta chain was recorded in a study of shared T cell receptors in the human thymus. V was pared by 0 bases and J by 8 bases, with 4 bases of the junction left unmatched. This CDR3 region has 15 residues. From germline, CDR1 is MRHNA and CDR2 SNTAGT. Libraries were prepared by immunoSEQ multiplex PCR; TCRdb keeps only in-frame clonotypes and omits some of them. The table lists under 700,000 clones, roughly 74% of them singletons. In addition, the sample was reused for a study of human thymus T cells. That source adds: Infants served as donors; they were healthy and Finnish and were having corrective surgery for congenital heart defects. Thymus pieces cut out during corrective heart surgery were the tissue that was used. Across thymic and blood repertoires, the usage of V and J genes appeared to be biased. In unrelated individuals, thymic repertoires overlapped highly, according to related research.

This receptor was taken from a boy under two years old with a congenital heart defect. The specimen was thymocytes. The rearrangement links TRBV6-4 to TRBJ2-1; TRBD2 agrees at 10 bases. The CDR3 coding sequence is TGTGCCAGCAGTGACTCCCTAGCGGGAGTGGATGAGCAGTTCTTC. Protein: CASSDSLAGVDEQFF.